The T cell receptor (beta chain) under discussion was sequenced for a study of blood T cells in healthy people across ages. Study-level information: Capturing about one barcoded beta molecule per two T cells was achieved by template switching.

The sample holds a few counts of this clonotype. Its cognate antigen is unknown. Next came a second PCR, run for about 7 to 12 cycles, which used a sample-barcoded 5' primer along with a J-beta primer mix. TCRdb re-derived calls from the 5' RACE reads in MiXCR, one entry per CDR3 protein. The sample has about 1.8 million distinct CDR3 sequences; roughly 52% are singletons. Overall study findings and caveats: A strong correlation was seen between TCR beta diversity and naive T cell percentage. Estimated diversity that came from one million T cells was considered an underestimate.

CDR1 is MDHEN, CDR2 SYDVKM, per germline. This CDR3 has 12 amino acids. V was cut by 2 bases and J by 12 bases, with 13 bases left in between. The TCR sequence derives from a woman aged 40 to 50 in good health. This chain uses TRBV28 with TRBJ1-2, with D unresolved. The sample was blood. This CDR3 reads CASSLRQAFHTF. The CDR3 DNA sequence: TGTGCCAGCAGTTTACGGCAGGCTTTCCACACCTTC.